This T cell receptor (beta chain) comes out of a study of cytomegalovirus exposure and HLA in healthy donors. The PCR ran on 60 Vbeta and 13 Jbeta primers. TCRdb's table, derived via immunoSEQ multiplex PCR, lists solely in-frame clones and lacks some. The sample contains tens of thousands of clones, roughly 69% of which appear only once. Germline V gene sequence: CDR1 KGHSH, CDR2 LQKENI. This CDR3 has 14 residues. Trimming stripped 0 bases from V and 5 bases from J, with 7 bases between. The chain links TRBV18 to TRBJ2-2; the D is unclear. The origin of this receptor is a woman aged 30 to 39 in good health and CMV-seronegative. Input material: PBMCs. The CDR3 DNA reads as TGTGCCAGCTCACCACCGTTCGGGACCGGGGAGCTGTTTTTT. It specifies CASSPPFGTGELFF.